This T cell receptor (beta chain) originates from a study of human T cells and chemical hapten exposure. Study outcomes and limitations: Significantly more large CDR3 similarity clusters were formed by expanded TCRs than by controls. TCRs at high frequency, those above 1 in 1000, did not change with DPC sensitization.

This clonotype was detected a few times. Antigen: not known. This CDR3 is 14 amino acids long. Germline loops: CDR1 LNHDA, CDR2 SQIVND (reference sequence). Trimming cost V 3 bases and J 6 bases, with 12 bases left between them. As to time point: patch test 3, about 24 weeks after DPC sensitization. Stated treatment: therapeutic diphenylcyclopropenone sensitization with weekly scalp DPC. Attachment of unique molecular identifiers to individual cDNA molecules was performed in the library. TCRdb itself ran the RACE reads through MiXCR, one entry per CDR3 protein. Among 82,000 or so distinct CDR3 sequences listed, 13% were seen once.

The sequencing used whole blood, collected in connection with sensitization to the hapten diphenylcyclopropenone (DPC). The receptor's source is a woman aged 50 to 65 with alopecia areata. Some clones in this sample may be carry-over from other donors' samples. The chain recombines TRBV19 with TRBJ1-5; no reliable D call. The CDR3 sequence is CASSILPSGQPQHF. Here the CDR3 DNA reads TGTGCCAGTAGTATTCTGCCCTCTGGTCAGCCCCAGCATTTT.